Listed below are T cell receptor beta chains from one sample, sequenced in a study of blood T cell repertoires in COVID-19. TCRdb's table, derived via immunoSEQ multiplex PCR, lists solely in-frame clones and lacks some. The table records approximately 220,000 clones, approximately 82% of them present only once. Input material: peripheral blood. The receptors were sampled from a woman aged 45-60 years with acute or convalescent COVID-19. CDR3s include the opening cysteine and the closing phenylalanine or tryptophan. The D gene is left open where the match is weak. The size of a clone is reported for some rows only, either as once, few or many, or as a class for expanded clones.

V gene	clone size	D gene	J gene	CDR3 protein	CDR3 DNA
TRBV10-2	.	TRBD2	TRBJ2-1	CASRASGVEQFF	TGCGCCAGCCGGGCTAGCGGGGTTGAGCAGTTCTTC
TRBV6-6	.	TRBD2	TRBJ2-7	CASSPHFASGSIDEQYF	TGTGCCAGCAGTCCCCACTTCGCTAGCGGGAGTATCGACGAGCAGTACTTC
TRBV6-1	few	TRBD2	TRBJ2-7	CASSEEILGLAGVTSYEQYF	TGTGCCAGCAGTGAAGAAATCTTGGGACTAGCGGGCGTTACCTCCTACGAGCAGTACTTC
TRBV3-1/TRBV3-2	.	TRBD1	TRBJ1-5	CASSHADRGNQPQHF	TGTGCCAGCAGCCACGCGGACAGGGGCAATCAGCCCCAGCATTTT
TRBV19	.	TRBD2	TRBJ2-2	CASSIGISGRSGGTGELFF	TGTGCCAGTAGTATAGGAATTAGCGGGAGGAGCGGGGGCACCGGGGAGCTGTTTTTT
TRBV2	.	TRBD2	TRBJ2-7	CASLPGLAGGPVYEQYF	TGTGCCAGCCTCCCGGGACTAGCGGGAGGGCCGGTCTACGAGCAGTACTTC
TRBV5-1	.	TRBD1	TRBJ2-7	CASSSGGVGYEQYF	TGCGCCAGCAGTTCAGGGGGCGTAGGGTACGAGCAGTACTTC
TRBV2	.	.	TRBJ2-1	CASSEAHRRERGSYNEQFF	TGTGCCAGCAGTGAAGCGCACCGGCGCGAGCGAGGCTCCTACAATGAGCAGTTCTTC
TRBV15	once	.	TRBJ1-4	CATSREVAGGEKLFF	TGTGCCACCAGCAGAGAAGTAGCCGGGGGTGAAAAACTGTTTTTT
TRBV27	.	.	TRBJ2-3	CASSPSPPGGTDTQYF	TGTGCCAGCAGTCCATCCCCCCCCGGGGGCACAGATACGCAGTATTTT
TRBV24-1	.	.	TRBJ1-5	CATSANAVNQPQHF	TGTGCCACCAGTGCTAACGCGGTCAATCAGCCCCAGCATTTT
TRBV7-2	.	TRBD2	TRBJ2-1	CASSARGLAEIDEQFF	TGTGCCAGCAGCGCCCGGGGACTAGCGGAGATAGATGAGCAGTTCTTC
TRBV2	.	TRBD1	TRBJ2-2	CASSGQATGELFF	TGTGCCAGCTCGGGACAGGCCACCGGGGAGCTGTTTTTT
TRBV28	once	.	TRBJ1-2	CASSFWGGEENPNYGYTF	TGTGCCAGCAGTTTCTGGGGAGGGGAAGAGAACCCTAACTATGGCTACACCTTC
TRBV5-1	.	.	TRBJ2-3	CASSRRGFSTDTQYF	TGCGCCAGCAGCCGAAGGGGGTTTAGCACAGATACGCAGTATTTT
TRBV5-1	.	TRBD1	TRBJ2-5	CASSPGTGGYQETQYF	TGCGCCAGCAGCCCCGGGACAGGGGGCTATCAAGAGACCCAGTACTTC
TRBV19	.	TRBD1	TRBJ2-7	CASSGGGQGFSYEQYF	TGTGCCAGTAGTGGCGGAGGACAGGGATTCTCCTACGAGCAGTACTTC
TRBV19	.	.	TRBJ1-1	CASSIVRTAEAFF	TGTGCCAGTAGTATAGTGAGAACGGCTGAAGCTTTCTTT
TRBV2	.	.	TRBJ1-3	CASGEGVSGNTIYF	TGTGCCAGCGGAGAGGGGGTTTCTGGAAACACCATATATTTT
TRBV7-2	.	.	TRBJ2-2	CASSLKTGANTGELFF	TGTGCCAGCAGCCTCAAGACAGGAGCGAACACCGGGGAGCTGTTTTTT
TRBV29-1	.	TRBD1	TRBJ1-2	CSVEDDQQGAGYGYTF	TGCAGCGTTGAAGATGATCAACAGGGGGCGGGCTATGGCTACACCTTC
TRBV6-5	.	TRBD2	TRBJ2-3	CAGGDFTDTQYF	TGTGCCGGGGGGGATTTCACAGATACGCAGTATTTT